This entry concerns a single T cell receptor beta chain. Its antigen remains unidentified. No quality values exist for individual bases; no much larger clone is one base distant. This entry is derived from a study of a mutant IDH1 vaccine in newly diagnosed glioma (TCRdb year 2021). A note on the overall study: Of the approximately 34 treated patients, around 62% were male and roughly 38% were female, and a mean age of approximately 40 years was recorded. Prior to enrollment, standard therapy consisting of radiotherapy alone, temozolomide alone, or radiochemotherapy with temozolomide had been administered to patients, with the combination being received by most patients. Peripheral blood was collected at six visits: V03 (baseline), V05, V07, V10, V12 and V13. For exploratory analyses, under 30 treated patients had longitudinal TCRB deep sequencing done wherever samples were available.

The label giving this sample's time point can be read as: baseline, week 1 (first vaccination visit). Interpreted using the paper, the treatment or condition label stands for: pre-vaccination baseline after standard-of-care therapy. The donors had newly diagnosed IDH1-mutant astrocytomas of WHO grade 3 or 4 that showed loss of nuclear ATRX. The samples were drawn from NOA16, a multicentre, single-arm, open-label phase I trial in Germany that tested a mutant IDH1 peptide vaccine in humans for the first time. Visit V03 blood draws served as the baseline sample for immunogenicity testing. Genomic DNA for TCRB sequencing was extracted from EDTA blood using the DNeasy Blood and Tissue Kit. Results and caveats for the whole study, not just this receptor: The authors noted that analyses of patient blood samples could not be reproduced because of sample limitations. Immune responses induced by the vaccine were seen in roughly 95% of patients across multiple MHC alleles. Selection of PBMC samples for TCRB deep sequencing was based on availability. Pseudoprogression appeared unrelated to alterations in the top peripheral T cell clonotypes detected by TCRB sequencing.

The receptor library was made with the immunoSEQ multiplex PCR assay. Rearranged TCR beta chain sequences were amplified with the hsTCRB Kit following the manufacturer's protocol. Sequencing of TCRB libraries was carried out on an Illumina MiSeq. Per the original workflow: Demultiplexing, trimming and gene mapping were performed with the kit vendor's proprietary platform. Sourced from immuneACCESS, this table was stored by TCRdb with only in-frame sequences that have V and J called. A share of the clones is absent; for the studies checked, an unresolved V gene accounts for under half, and the remainder has no known explanation. V, J and clone size reflect that table, while D and trimming were determined from the DNA. The table for this sample lists 15,000 to 20,000 clones; around 95% of them were counted only once. The ten largest clones add up to roughly 3.5% of the sample. V is cut by 4 bases and J by 4 bases, and the space between the germline ends is 17 bases. The germline V gene gives CDR1 as SGHDT and CDR2 as YYEEEE. The CDR3 goes from the cysteine to the phenylalanine over 15 residues. The entry retains the CDR3 DNA only, 45 bases that are in frame from base 1.

This receptor was identified in a woman between 18 and 30 years old with glioma. Some clones in this sample may be carry-over from other donors' samples. Specimen: peripheral blood mononuclear cells (PBMCs), collected from a glioma patient treated with radiotherapy, temozolomide or both. In this chain, TRBV5-6 is recombined with TRBJ1-1, and TRBD1 may be the D gene, going by 5 matching bases. The DNA sequence follows: TGTGCCAGCAGCCCGGCGGGGGGAGAAGGCACTGAAGCTTTCTTT. Its product reads: CASSPAGGEGTEAFF.